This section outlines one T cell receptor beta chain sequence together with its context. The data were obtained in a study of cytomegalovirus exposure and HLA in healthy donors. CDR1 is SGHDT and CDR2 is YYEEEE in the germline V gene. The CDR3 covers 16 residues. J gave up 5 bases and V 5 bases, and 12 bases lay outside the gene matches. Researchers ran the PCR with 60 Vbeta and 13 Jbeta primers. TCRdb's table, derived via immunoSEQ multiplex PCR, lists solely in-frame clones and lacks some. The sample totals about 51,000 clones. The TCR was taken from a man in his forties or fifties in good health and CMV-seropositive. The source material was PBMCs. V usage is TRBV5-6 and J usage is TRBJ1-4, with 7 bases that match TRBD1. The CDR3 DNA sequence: TGTGCCAGCAGTCCGGGACAGCTGGCCTTGAATGAAAAACTGTTTTTT. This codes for CASSPGQLALNEKLFF.